This entry lists 23 T cell receptor beta chains sequenced from one sample in a study of response to subunit inactivated influenza vaccine. In TCRdb, the RT-PCR reads were re-called with MiXCR into one record per CDR3 protein. The sample lists over 150,000 distinct CDR3 sequences, around a tenth occurring once. Here the sequenced sample was non-naive T cells sorted from PBMCs, taken on the day of vaccination. Receptors originate from a man aged 50 to 59 who received an inactivated influenza vaccine.

This clonotype appeared many times. This chain connects TRBV12-3 or TRBV12-4 to TRBJ2-4; no clear D. Trimming stripped 6 bases from V and 10 bases from J, with 13 bases between. This CDR3 has 12 amino acids. The CDR3 sequence is CASSFRAAIQYF. Here the CDR3 DNA reads TGTGCCAGCAGCTTTCGGGCCGCTATTCAGTACTTC.

Ten or more counts support this clonotype. The CDR3 coding sequence is TGTGCCAGCAGCTTGGGACAGGGAGTGCACACCATATATTTT. As protein: CASSLGQGVHTIYF. The rearrangement uses TRBV7-9 and TRBJ1-3; the match to TRBD1 covers 9 bases. With V trimmed by 3 bases and J by 8 bases, 5 bases remained unmatched. There are 14 residues in the CDR3. CDR1 SEHNR and CDR2 FQNEAQ come from the germline V gene (reference sequence).

This rearrangement joins TRBV20-1 to TRBJ2-7; 8 nucleotides line up with TRBD2. The V gene end was trimmed by 3 bases and the J gene end by 2 bases; junction bases not matched to a gene: 15. Germline V gene data show CDR1 as DFQATT and CDR2 as SNEGSKA (reference sequence). This CDR3 comprises 17 residues. Here the CDR3 reads CSASALASGSFTYEQYF. The CDR3 DNA reads TGCAGTGCTAGTGCCTTGGCTAGCGGGTCCTTTACCTACGAGCAGTACTTC.

This clonotype has ten or more counts. The rearrangement joins TRBV11-2 to TRBJ2-1, with D perhaps being TRBD1 or TRBD2 (5 bases each). The CDR3 runs to 15 residues. CDR1 is SGHAT, CDR2 FQNNGV, per germline. Trimming left V 1 base short and J 1 base short, with 8 bases between. In DNA, the CDR3 is TGTGCCAGCAGCTTAGTGGGGGAGTCCTACAATGAGCAGTTCTTC. Translation gives CASSLVGESYNEQFF.

This clonotype appeared many times. The rearrangement links TRBV5-1 to TRBJ1-6; D unresolved. Trimming took off 4 bases at V and 4 bases at J, with 12 bases between the two ends. This CDR3 spans 15 amino acids. Germline CDR1 is SGHRS and CDR2 is YFSETQ. The CDR3 region is CASSERTDYNSPLHF. CDR3 nucleotide sequence: TGCGCCAGCAGCGAGCGGACGGATTATAATTCACCCCTCCACTTT.

This clonotype was seen ten or more times. The chain recombines TRBV27 with TRBJ2-1, with 13 bases fitting TRBD2. Germline V gene lookup returns CDR1 MNHEY and CDR2 SMNVEV (reference sequence). The ends lost 4 bases at V and 0 bases at J; junction bases unmatched: 9. This CDR3 is built from 19 residues. The CDR3 loop is CASSSRLAGGYFSYNEQFF. The DNA for the CDR3 is TGTGCCAGCAGTTCCCGACTAGCGGGGGGCTATTTCTCCTACAATGAGCAGTTCTTC.

The chain carries TRBV6-2 or TRBV6-3 and TRBJ1-2; D is undetermined. Looked up from germline, CDR1 is MNHEY and CDR2 is SVGEGT. CDR3 length: 14 residues. V was clipped by 7 bases and J by 1 base, with 13 bases between them. In DNA, the CDR3 is TGTGCCAGCACCGGGCAGGACCATAACTATGGCTACACCTTC. Amino acids: CASTGQDHNYGYTF.

The sample holds many counts of this clonotype. V and J are TRBV12-3 or TRBV12-4 and TRBJ2-2, with D possibly being TRBD1 (6 bases). The CDR3 consists of 13 residues. The V gene lost 6 bases and the J gene lost 6 bases, with 11 bases spanning the gap. CDR3 protein: CASSRQVSGELFF. The CDR3 nucleotides are TGTGCCAGCAGCAGACAGGTTTCCGGGGAGCTGTTTTTT.

This clonotype was counted between two and nine times. The gene calls are TRBV11-2 and TRBJ2-1; TRBD1 aligns across 8 bases. Germline assignment: CDR1 SGHAT and CDR2 FQNNGV. The CDR3 runs to 18 residues. V trimming: 5 bases; J trimming: 0 bases; junction bases outside the gene matches: 12. The CDR3 nucleotides are TGTGCCAGCAGCGCGGGAAACAGGGGGTGGAGCTCCTACAATGAGCAGTTCTTC. Amino acids: CASSAGNRGWSSYNEQFF. Variable domain in full (rest from reference TRBV11-2 and TRBJ2-1): EAGVAQSPRYKIIEKRQSVAFWCNPISGHATLYWYQQILGQGPKLLIQFQNNGVVDDSQLPKDRFSAERLKGVDSTLKIQPAKLEDSAVYLCASSAGNRGWSSYNEQFFGPGTRLTVL.

This clonotype was seen only a few times. DNA for the CDR3: TGTGCCAGCACCGAAGGGTCCGCAAGCACAGATACGCAGTATTTT. It is translated as CASTEGSASTDTQYF. This chain links TRBV25-1 with TRBJ2-3; D not resolved. V lost 7 bases, J lost 0 bases, and 14 bases lay in between. Germline loops: CDR1 MGHDK, CDR2 SYGVNS. The CDR3 has 15 amino acids. Full variable domain (missing parts from reference TRBV25-1 and TRBJ2-3): EADIYQTPRYLVIGTGKKITLECSQTMGHDKMYWYQQDPGMELHLIHYSYGVNSTEKGDLSSESTVSRIRTEHFPLTLESARPSHTSQYLCASTEGSASTDTQYFGPGTRLTVL.

This clonotype was observed a few times. CDR3 nucleotides: TGTGCCAGCAGCGGGATAGCGCCCACCTACGAGCAGTACTTC. Its translation: CASSGIAPTYEQYF. The chain employs TRBV6-2 or TRBV6-3 and TRBJ2-7; D is possibly TRBD2 (5 bases). Trimming stripped 6 bases from V and 2 bases from J, with 14 bases between. Germline assignment: CDR1 MNHEY and CDR2 SVGEGT. This CDR3 is 14 amino acids long.

This clonotype was counted a few times. The V call is TRBV11-2, the J call TRBJ2-5; TRBD1 matches 9 bases. The ends lost 1 base at V and 5 bases at J; junction bases unmatched: 14. The germline V gene encodes CDR1 SGHAT and CDR2 FQNNGV. The CDR3 runs to 18 residues. As DNA, the CDR3 is TGTGCCAGCAGCTTAGGAATCGGGACAGGGCTTAGGGTGGAGACCCAGTACTTC. As protein: CASSLGIGTGLRVETQYF. Supplemented by reference TRBV11-2 and TRBJ2-5, the full variable domain reads EAGVAQSPRYKIIEKRQSVAFWCNPISGHATLYWYQQILGQGPKLLIQFQNNGVVDDSQLPKDRFSAERLKGVDSTLKIQPAKLEDSAVYLCASSLGIGTGLRVETQYFGPGTRLLVL.

This clonotype occurred many times. The chain joins TRBV7-2 to TRBJ2-7; TRBD2 matches at 9 bases. Trimming removed 3 bases from V and 6 bases from J; junction bases left unmatched: 6. CDR3 length: 14 amino acids. The germline gives CDR1 SGHTA, CDR2 FQGNSA. CDR3: CASSFIAGEGEQYF. Written as DNA, the CDR3 is TGTGCCAGCAGCTTCATAGCGGGAGAGGGCGAGCAGTACTTC.

In its sample, this clonotype was seen many times. The V and J genes are TRBV12-3 or TRBV12-4 and TRBJ2-1; 11 bases fit TRBD2. J gave up 6 bases and V 2 bases, and 3 bases lay outside the gene matches. The CDR3 has 15 residues. The CDR3 nucleotides read TGTGCCAGCAGTTTATTGACTAGCGGGGTCAATGAGCAGTTCTTC. Its translation is CASSLLTSGVNEQFF.

CDR3 DNA sequence: TGTGCCAGCAGCGTAACAGGGACAACTAATGAAAAACTGTTTTTT. It yields the protein CASSVTGTTNEKLFF. The V call is TRBV7-9, the J call TRBJ1-4, with D maybe TRBD1 (6 bases). V lost 5 bases and J 0 bases, leaving 10 bases between the germline ends. This CDR3 has 15 residues. Germline CDR1 and CDR2: SEHNR and FQNEAQ (reference sequence). Full variable domain (rest looked up from reference TRBV7-9 and TRBJ1-4): DTGVSQNPRHKITKRGQNVTFRCDPISEHNRLYWYRQTLGQGPEFLTYFQNEAQLEKSRLLSDRFSAERPKGSFSTLEIQRTEQGDSAMYLCASSVTGTTNEKLFFGSGTQLSVL.

The chain has TRBV14 and TRBJ1-6; no definite D call. With 0 bases removed from V and 7 bases from J, the gap between germline ends came to 7 bases. From germline, CDR1 is SGHDN and CDR2 FVKESK. This CDR3 spans 14 amino acids. CDR3 sequence: CASSQERGNSPLHF. Here the CDR3 DNA reads TGTGCCAGCAGCCAAGAACGGGGAAATTCACCCCTCCACTTT. The entire variable domain, with the rest obtained from reference TRBV14 and TRBJ1-6, is as follows: EAGVTQFPSHSVIEKGQTVTLRCDPISGHDNLYWYRRVMGKEIKFLLHFVKESKQDESGMPNNRFLAERTGGTYSTLKVQPAELEDSGVYFCASSQERGNSPLHFGNGTRLTVT.

The chain joins TRBV18 to TRBJ2-3; D gene ambiguous. The CDR3 is 13 residues long. V was trimmed by 5 bases and J by 2 bases, leaving 8 bases between them. Germline loops: CDR1 KGHSH, CDR2 LQKENI. The CDR3 reads CASSTAHTDTQYF. The CDR3 region has the DNA TGTGCCAGCTCAACCGCTCACACAGATACGCAGTATTTT.

In this sample, this clonotype turned up many times. CDR3 amino acids: CASSPIPGQAGTGELFF. The CDR3 DNA reads TGCGCCAGCAGCCCCATACCGGGACAGGCCGGCACCGGGGAGCTGTTTTTT. The J gene is TRBJ2-2, the V gene TRBV5-1; TRBD1 aligns across 8 bases. Per germline, CDR1 SGHRS and CDR2 YFSETQ. V lost 4 bases, J lost 4 bases, and 12 bases stayed unmatched. CDR3 length: 17 amino acids.

This clonotype appeared many times. This sequence joins TRBV11-1 and TRBJ2-7, with D unresolved. Trimming removed 1 base at V and 5 bases at J, with 24 bases between. CDR3 length: 18 residues. Germline V gives CDR1 SGHAT, CDR2 FQDESV (reference sequence). The CDR3 coding sequence is TGTGCCAGCAGCTTAGGGTTAGGAGTGGGGATGAACCTCAACGAGCAGTACTTC. Translation gives CASSLGLGVGMNLNEQYF.

The chain is built from TRBV24-1 and TRBJ2-1; 14 bases line up with TRBD2. The germline V gene has CDR1 KGHDR and CDR2 SFDVKD. CDR3 length: 17 amino acids. V trimming: 4 bases; J trimming: 7 bases; junction bases outside the gene matches: 8. CDR3 sequence: CATSEEGLAGVSNEQFF. Written as DNA, the CDR3 is TGTGCCACCAGTGAGGAGGGACTAGCGGGAGTTTCTAATGAGCAGTTCTTC.

The chain is built from TRBV5-5 and TRBJ2-1, with D uncertain. Trimming stripped 0 bases from V and 4 bases from J, with 20 bases between. CDR1 is SGHKS, CDR2 YYEKEE, per germline (reference sequence). The CDR3 has 18 residues. The CDR3 region has the DNA TGTGCCAGCAGCTTGGTGGTTGGCAAAGTTAGTTGGTACAATGAGCAGTTCTTC. As protein: CASSLVVGKVSWYNEQFF.

This clonotype showed up many times. The chain links TRBV5-1 to TRBJ2-1; weak D call: TRBD2 (6 bases). The V end was cut by 0 bases, the J end by 0 bases, with 7 bases between. The CDR3 runs 15 residues. Germline lookup yields CDR1 SGHRS and CDR2 YFSETQ. This CDR3 reads CASSLGDFSYNEQFF. The CDR3 DNA sequence: TGCGCCAGCAGCTTGGGGGACTTCTCCTACAATGAGCAGTTCTTC.

For this clonotype: A much bigger clone sits one base away, suggesting this may be a read error. This rearrangement joins TRBV28 to TRBJ2-1, with 13 bases identical to TRBD2. The J call may be wrong; the DNA end is better matched by TRBJ2-7. CDR1 is MDHEN, CDR2 SYDVKM, per germline. The CDR3 sequence is 15 residues long. The CDR3 bases are TGTGCCAGCAGGTCAGGGACTAGCGGGACCAATGAGCAGTACTTC. Encoded protein: CASRSGTSGTNEQYF.